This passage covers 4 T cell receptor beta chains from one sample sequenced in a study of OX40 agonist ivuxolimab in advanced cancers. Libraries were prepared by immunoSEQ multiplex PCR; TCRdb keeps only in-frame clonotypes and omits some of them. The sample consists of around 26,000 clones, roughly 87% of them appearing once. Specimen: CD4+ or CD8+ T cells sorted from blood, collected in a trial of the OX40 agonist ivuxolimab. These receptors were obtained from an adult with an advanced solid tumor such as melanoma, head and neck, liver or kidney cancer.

The CDR3 loop is CASSLSGLNTEAFF. CDR3 sequence (DNA): TGTGCCAGCAGCTTATCGGGTTTGAACACTGAAGCTTTCTTT. This chain joins TRBV7-3 and TRBJ1-1; D not certain. Per germline, CDR1 SGHTA and CDR2 FQGTGA. This CDR3 contains 14 residues. The V and J ends lost 2 bases and 0 bases respectively, with 7 bases between them.

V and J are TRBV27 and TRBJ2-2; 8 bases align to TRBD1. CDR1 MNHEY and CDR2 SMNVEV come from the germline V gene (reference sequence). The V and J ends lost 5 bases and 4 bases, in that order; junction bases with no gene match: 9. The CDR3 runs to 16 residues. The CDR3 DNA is TGTGCCAGCAGTCTAAACTCCGACAGGGGCACCGGGGAGCTGTTTTTT. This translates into CASSLNSDRGTGELFF.

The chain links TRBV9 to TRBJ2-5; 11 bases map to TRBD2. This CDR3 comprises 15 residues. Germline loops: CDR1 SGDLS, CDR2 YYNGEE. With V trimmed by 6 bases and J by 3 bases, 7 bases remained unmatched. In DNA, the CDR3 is TGTGCCAGCAAAGCCGGTAGCGGGGGGGAAGAGACCCAGTACTTC. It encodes CASKAGSGGEETQYF.

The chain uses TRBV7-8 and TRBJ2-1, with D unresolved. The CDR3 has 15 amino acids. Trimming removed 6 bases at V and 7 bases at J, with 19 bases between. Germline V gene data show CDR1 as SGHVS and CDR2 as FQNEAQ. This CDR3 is CASRPQNIPHNEQFF. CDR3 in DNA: TGTGCCAGCAGACCACAAAACATCCCCCATAATGAGCAGTTCTTC.